This entry is about one T cell receptor beta chain. Its antigen is undetermined. The entry originates in a study of T cell responses to AZD1222 COVID-19 vaccine. Method: immunoSEQ multiplex PCR; TCRdb's copy keeps in-frame clones and lacks some. The sample gives 120,000 or so clones, around 90% of which show up once; around 4% is in the top ten. General study results and limits: Spike-specific TCR breadth rose after two AZD1222 doses, and depth rose as well. Distributed over spike, vaccine-associated CD4 TCRs predominated at 160-218 and 743-854.

V shed 0 bases and J shed 4 bases, with 3 bases lying between them. Germline values: CDR1 LGHNA, CDR2 YSLEER. This CDR3 spans 13 amino acids. Samples with a second dose at about 4 or about 12 weeks were pooled together. This sequence originates from an adult who received the AZD1222 COVID-19 vaccine. Here the sequenced sample was peripheral blood, taken 28 days after the second AZD1222 dose. The chain carries TRBV4-3 and TRBJ1-4; D ambiguous. The DNA of the CDR3 is TGCGCCAGCAGCCAAGATTTTAATGAAAAACTGTTTTTT. Amino acid sequence: CASSQDFNEKLFF.